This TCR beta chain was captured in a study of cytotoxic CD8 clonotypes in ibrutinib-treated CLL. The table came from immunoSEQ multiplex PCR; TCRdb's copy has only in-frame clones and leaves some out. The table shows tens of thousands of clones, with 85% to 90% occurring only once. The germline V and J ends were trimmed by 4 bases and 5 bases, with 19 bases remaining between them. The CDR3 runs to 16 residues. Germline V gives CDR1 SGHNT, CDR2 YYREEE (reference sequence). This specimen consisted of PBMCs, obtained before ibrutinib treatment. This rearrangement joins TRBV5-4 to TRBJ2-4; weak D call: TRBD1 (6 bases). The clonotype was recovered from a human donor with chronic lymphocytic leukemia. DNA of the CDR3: TGTGCCAGCAGCGCAACAGGGAATTCGATCCAAAACATTCAGTACTTC. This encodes CASSATGNSIQNIQYF.